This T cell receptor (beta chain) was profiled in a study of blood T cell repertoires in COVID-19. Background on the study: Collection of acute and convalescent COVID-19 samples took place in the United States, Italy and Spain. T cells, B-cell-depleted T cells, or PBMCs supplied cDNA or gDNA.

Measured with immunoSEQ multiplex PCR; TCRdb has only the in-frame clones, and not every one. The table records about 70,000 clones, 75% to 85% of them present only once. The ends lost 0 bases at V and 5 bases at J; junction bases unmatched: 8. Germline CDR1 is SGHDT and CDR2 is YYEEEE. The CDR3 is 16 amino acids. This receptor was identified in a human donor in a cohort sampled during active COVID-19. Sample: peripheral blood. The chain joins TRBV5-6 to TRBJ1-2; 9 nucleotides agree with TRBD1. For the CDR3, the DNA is TGTGCCAGCAGCTTGGCTGGACAGGGGACTGTGTATGGCTACACCTTC. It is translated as CASSLAGQGTVYGYTF.